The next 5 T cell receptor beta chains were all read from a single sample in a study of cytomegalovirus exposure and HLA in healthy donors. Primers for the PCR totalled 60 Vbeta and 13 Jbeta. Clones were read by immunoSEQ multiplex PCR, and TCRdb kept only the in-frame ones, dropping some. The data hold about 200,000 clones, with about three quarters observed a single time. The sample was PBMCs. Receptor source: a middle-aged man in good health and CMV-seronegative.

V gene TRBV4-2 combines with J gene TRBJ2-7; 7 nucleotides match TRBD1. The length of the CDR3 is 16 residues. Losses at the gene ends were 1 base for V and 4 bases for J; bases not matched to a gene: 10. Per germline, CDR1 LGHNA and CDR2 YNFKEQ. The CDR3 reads CASSQGRTGEYYEQYF. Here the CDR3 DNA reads TGTGCCAGCAGCCAAGGAAGGACAGGAGAGTATTACGAGCAGTACTTC.

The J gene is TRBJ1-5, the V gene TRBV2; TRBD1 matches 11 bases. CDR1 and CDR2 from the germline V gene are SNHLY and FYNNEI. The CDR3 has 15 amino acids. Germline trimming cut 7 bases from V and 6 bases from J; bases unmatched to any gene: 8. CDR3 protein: CASNVWGQGVQPQHF. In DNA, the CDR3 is TGTGCCAGCAACGTCTGGGGACAGGGGGTTCAGCCCCAGCATTTT.

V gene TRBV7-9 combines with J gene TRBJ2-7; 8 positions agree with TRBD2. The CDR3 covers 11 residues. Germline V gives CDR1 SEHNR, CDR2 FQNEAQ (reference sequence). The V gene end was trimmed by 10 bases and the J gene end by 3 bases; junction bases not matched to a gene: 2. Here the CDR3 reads CATGGVYEQYF. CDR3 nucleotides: TGTGCCACCGGGGGGGTCTACGAGCAGTACTTC.

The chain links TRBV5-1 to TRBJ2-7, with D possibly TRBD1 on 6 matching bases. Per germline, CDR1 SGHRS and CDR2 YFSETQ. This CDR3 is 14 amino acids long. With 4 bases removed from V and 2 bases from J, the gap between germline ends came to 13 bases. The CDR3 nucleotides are TGCGCCAGCAGCCAGGGACACCCCACCTACGAGCAGTACTTC. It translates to CASSQGHPTYEQYF.

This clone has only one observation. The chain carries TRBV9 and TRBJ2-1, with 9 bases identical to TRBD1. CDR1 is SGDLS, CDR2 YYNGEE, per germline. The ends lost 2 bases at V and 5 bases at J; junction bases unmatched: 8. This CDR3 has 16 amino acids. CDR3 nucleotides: TGTGCCAGCAGCGTCGCCGTCGGGACAGGGAACAATGAGCAGTTCTTC. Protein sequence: CASSVAVGTGNNEQFF.